The rows below give T cell receptor beta chains drawn from one sample of a study of response to subunit inactivated influenza vaccine. TCRdb itself ran the RT-PCR reads through MiXCR, one entry per CDR3 protein. The sample has just under 550,000 distinct CDR3 sequences, roughly a quarter seen once. These sequences were also reported in another study, on T cells expressing NK-cell markers.

Sample: CD4+ T cells sorted from PBMCs, taken about 11 days after vaccination. These receptors were collected from a man in his forties or fifties who received an inactivated influenza vaccine. CDR3s leave out the opening cysteine and the closing phenylalanine or tryptophan. The order of the fields is V gene, CDR3 protein.

TRBV2 | ASNLGTARETQY
TRBV5-1 | ASSLVGVWDEQY
TRBV6-1 | ASSGTLTSTDTQY
TRBV7-2 | ASSSRTSGNLAGELF
TRBV18 | ASSPKEGTQY
TRBV27 | ASSSVVGHRSYNEQF
TRBV20-1 | SARDPRTSGRWDSYNEQF
TRBV28 | ASSLWQQGPDGYT
TRBV20-1 | SARQQTSGFYNEQF
TRBV5-1 | ASSLGQRSYEQY
TRBV11-2 | ASSLFGPFRGRALADTQY
TRBV20-1 | SASVSVDTKSGL
TRBV3-1 | ASSQSGLAGTKNIQY
TRBV12-3/TRBV12-4 | ASSFSGNQETQY
TRBV12-3/TRBV12-4 | ASSLGTPYNEQF
TRBV19 | ATGGTDTQY
TRBV10-3 | AISDGYEQY
TRBV3-1 | ASSQGGLVDFYEQY
TRBV11-3 | ASSLRQGVTGELF
TRBV14 | ASSPGLALYEQY
TRBV5-1 | ASRTGDSQPQH
TRBV9 | ASSVHGAGVTQY
TRBV20-1 | SAREPLADYEQY
TRBV7-2 | ASSLVRPGLTEAF
TRBV28 | ASRTANRAQRHTGELF
TRBV11-2 | ASSLVSLAGPAYNEQF
TRBV7-2 | ASSLGEQSTQY
TRBV5-4 | ASSPGGLNSGNTIY
TRBV4-3 | ASSQDSQGRTEAF
TRBV3-1 | ASSRIGDEQY
TRBV7-3 | ASSPRLAGTDTQY
TRBV12-3/TRBV12-4 | ASSRSRGRGEQF
TRBV4-1 | ASSPTLWAGTMPYGYT
TRBV9 | ASSASTGLEQY
TRBV6-5 | ASSYRPGRSNEQF
TRBV28 | ASSYRAEAF
TRBV10-3 | ATTPGGGTGELF
TRBV5-1 | ASSASGRADTQY
TRBV5-6 | ASSYDRGAEKLF
TRBV21-1 | ASSADINSRDSSYEQY
TRBV12-3/TRBV12-4 | ASSLARGLTDTQY
TRBV6-1 | ASRPQGATEAF
TRBV2 | ASKTALNTEAF
TRBV12-3/TRBV12-4 | ASSLGSSPLH
TRBV20-1 | SARVATGGNNEQF
TRBV6-2/TRBV6-3 | ASSYSRTGGYNEQF
TRBV10-3 | AISRDRTVETQY
TRBV7-2 | ASRKGSTNEKLF
TRBV5-5 | ASSLLTGISTDTQY
TRBV24-1 | ATSPNLGTGSYNEQF
TRBV7-2 | ASSIGQGNNEQF
TRBV12-3/TRBV12-4 | ASSLQGRNQPQH
TRBV12-3/TRBV12-4 | ASSSILGSGYT